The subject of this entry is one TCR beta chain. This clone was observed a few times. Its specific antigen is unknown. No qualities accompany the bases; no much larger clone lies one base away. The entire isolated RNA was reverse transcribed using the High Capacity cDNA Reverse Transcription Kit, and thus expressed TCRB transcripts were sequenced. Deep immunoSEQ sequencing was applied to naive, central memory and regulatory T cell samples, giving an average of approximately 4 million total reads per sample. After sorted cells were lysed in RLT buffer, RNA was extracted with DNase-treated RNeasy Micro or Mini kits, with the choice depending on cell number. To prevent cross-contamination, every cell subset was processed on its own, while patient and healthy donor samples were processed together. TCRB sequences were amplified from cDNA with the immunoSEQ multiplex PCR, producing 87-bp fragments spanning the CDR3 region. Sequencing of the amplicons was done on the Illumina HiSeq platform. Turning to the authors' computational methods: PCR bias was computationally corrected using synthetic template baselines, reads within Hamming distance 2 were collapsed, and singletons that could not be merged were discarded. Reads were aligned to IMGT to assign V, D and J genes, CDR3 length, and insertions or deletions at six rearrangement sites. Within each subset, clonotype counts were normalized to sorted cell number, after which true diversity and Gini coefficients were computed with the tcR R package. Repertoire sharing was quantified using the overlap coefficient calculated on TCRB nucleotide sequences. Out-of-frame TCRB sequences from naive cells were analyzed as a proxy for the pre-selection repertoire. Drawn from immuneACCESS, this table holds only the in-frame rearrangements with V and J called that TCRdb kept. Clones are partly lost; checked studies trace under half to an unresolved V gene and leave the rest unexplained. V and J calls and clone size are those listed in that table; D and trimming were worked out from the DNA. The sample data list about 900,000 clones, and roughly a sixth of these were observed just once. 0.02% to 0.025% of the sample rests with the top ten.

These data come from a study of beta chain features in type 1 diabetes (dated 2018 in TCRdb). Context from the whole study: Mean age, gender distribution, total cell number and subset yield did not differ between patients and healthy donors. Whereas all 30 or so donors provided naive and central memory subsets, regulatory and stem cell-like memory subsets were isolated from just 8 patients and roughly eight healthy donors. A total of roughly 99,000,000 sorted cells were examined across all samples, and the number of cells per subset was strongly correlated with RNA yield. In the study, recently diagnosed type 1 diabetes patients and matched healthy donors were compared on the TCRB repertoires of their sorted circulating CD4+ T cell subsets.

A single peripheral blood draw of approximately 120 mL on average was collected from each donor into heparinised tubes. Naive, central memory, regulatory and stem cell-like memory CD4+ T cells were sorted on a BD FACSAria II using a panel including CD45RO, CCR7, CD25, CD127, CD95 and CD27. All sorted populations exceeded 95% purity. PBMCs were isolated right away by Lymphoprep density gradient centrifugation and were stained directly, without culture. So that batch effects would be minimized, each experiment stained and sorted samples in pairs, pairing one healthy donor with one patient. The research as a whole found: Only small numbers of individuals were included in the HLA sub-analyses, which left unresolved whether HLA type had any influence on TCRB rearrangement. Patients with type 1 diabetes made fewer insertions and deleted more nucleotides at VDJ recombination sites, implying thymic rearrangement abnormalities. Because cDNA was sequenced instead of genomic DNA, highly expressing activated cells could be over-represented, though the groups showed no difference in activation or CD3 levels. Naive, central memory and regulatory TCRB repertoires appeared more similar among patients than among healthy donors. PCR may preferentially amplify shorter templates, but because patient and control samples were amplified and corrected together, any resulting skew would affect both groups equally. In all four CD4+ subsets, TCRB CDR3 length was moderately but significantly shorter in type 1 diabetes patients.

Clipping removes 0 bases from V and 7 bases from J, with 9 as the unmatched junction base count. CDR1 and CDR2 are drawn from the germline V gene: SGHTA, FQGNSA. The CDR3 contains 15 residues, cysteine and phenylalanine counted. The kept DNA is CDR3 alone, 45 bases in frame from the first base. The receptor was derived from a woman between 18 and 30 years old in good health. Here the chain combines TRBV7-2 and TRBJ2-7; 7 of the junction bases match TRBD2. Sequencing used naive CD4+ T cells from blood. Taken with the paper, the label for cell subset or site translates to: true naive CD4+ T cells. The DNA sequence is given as TGTGCCAGCAGCTTAGCCGGGACTACTAGCTTAGAGCAGTACTTC. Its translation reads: CASSLAGTTSLEQYF.